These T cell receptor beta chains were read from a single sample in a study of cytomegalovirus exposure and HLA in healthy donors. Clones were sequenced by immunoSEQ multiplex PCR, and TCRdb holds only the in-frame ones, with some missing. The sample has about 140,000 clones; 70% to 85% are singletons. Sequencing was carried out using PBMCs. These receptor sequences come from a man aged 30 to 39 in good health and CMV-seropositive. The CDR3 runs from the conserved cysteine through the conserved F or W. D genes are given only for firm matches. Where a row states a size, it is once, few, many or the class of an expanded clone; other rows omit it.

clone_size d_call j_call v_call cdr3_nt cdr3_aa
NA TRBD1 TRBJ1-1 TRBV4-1 TGCGCCAGCAGCCCTTCCGGACAGGGGGACACTGAAGCTTTCTTT CASSPSGQGDTEAFF
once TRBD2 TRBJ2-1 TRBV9 TGTGCCAGCAGCGTAGAGGTAGCGGGGTACAATGAGCAGTTCTTC CASSVEVAGYNEQFF
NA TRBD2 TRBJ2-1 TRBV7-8 TGTGCCAGCAGCTTGAGACTAGCGGGAGACTACAATGAGCAGTTCTTC CASSLRLAGDYNEQFF
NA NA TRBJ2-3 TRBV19 TGTGCCACCGGCCAGGAGGCGGGGGCAGGGGATACGCAGTATTTT CATGQEAGAGDTQYF
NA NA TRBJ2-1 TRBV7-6 TGTGCCAGCAGCTTAGTTGGCGGGGTGACGGGGAATGAGCAGTTCTTC CASSLVGGVTGNEQFF
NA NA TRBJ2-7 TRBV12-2 TGTGCAAGTCGCTTACGACCGGGACAGGGTACTCCCGCTCCGTACGAGCAGTACTTC CASRLRPGQGTPAPYEQYF
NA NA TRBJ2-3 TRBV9 TGTGCCAGCAGCGCTAACACAGATACGCAGTATTTT CASSANTDTQYF
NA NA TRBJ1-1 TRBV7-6 TGTGCCAGCAGCTTGGGCGAATCGAGAAACACTGAAGCTTTCTTT CASSLGESRNTEAFF
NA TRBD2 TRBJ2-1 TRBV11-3 TGTGCCAGCAGCGGTGGACTAGCGGGTCAGAGTGAGCAGTTCTTC CASSGGLAGQSEQFF
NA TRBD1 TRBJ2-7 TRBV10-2 TGCGCCAGCATTATTACAGGGGGCTACGAGCAGTACTTC CASIITGGYEQYF
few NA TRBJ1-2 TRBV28 TGTGCCAGCAGACTTCGAGGGGGTAGTGACTATGGCTACACCTTC CASRLRGGSDYGYTF
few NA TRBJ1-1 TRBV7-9 TGTGCCAGCAGCTTAATGGGAGACACTGAAGCTTTCTTT CASSLMGDTEAFF
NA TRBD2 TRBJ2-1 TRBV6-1 TGTGCCAGCAGGCTGGCGGGAGGCTACAATGAGCAGTTCTTC CASRLAGGYNEQFF
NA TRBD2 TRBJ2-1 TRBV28 TGTGCCAGCAGTCCCATTCCTTGGCGGGGGAGCTCCTACAATGAGCAGTTCTTC CASSPIPWRGSSYNEQFF
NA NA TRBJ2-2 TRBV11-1 TGTGCCAGCAGCTTGGCAGGGCCCACCGGGGAGCTGTTTTTT CASSLAGPTGELFF
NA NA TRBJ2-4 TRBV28 TGTGCCAGCAGTTTGAGAGGAGCCAAAAACATTCAGTACTTC CASSLRGAKNIQYF
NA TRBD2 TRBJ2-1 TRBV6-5 TGTGCCAGCAGTTACACGGGCGGGGGTCGTAATGAGCAGTTCTTC CASSYTGGGRNEQFF